This is a list of T cell receptor beta chains from one sample in a study of T cells in Graves' hyperthyroidism and ophthalmopathy. TCRdb re-called the multiplex PCR reads through MiXCR, storing one row per CDR3 protein. The repertoire holds around 350,000 distinct CDR3 sequences, about 18% seen once, with around 3.6% in the top ten. Sequenced material: blood. The receptor source for this set is a woman under 30 with Graves' hyperthyroidism. The CDR3 runs from the conserved cysteine through the conserved F or W. D genes are given only for firm matches. Not every row has a clone size; where given, it reads once, few, many or a size class.

abundance,d_gene,len,j_gene,v_gene,CDR3nt,CDR3aa
many,TRBD1,15,TRBJ1-5,TRBV4-1,TGCGCCAGCAGCCAAGCCGGGACAGGGGAAGGGCCCCAGCATTTT,CASSQAGTGEGPQHF
many,-,13,TRBJ2-5,TRBV28,TGTGCCAGCAGCTGGACGGGGACGGGGACCCAGTACTTC,CASSWTGTGTQYF
many,-,16,TRBJ1-2,TRBV6-5,TGTGCCAGCAGTTACAAGCAGACCCCGGACTACTATGGCTACACCTTC,CASSYKQTPDYYGYTF
many,-,14,TRBJ2-2,TRBV20-1,TGCAGTGCTAGGCCAGGCGTCTCCACCGGGGAGCTGTTTTTT,CSARPGVSTGELFF
many,-,15,TRBJ1-1,TRBV27,TGTGCCAGCAGTCCAGGACGCATGGATGTCACTGAAGCTTTCTTT,CASSPGRMDVTEAFF
few,-,14,TRBJ2-5,TRBV7-9,TGTGCCAGCAGCTTAGCGTTTGGGTTGCAGACCCAGTACTTC,CASSLAFGLQTQYF
-,-,14,TRBJ2-5,TRBV6-1,TGTGCCAGCAGGCTGGGGCGGCCCCAAGAGACCCAGTACTTC,CASRLGRPQETQYF
many,-,18,TRBJ2-7,TRBV13,TGTGCCAGCAGCTTACTTGGTCGCCGGACCGAGAGCTCCTACGAGCAGTACTTC,CASSLLGRRTESSYEQYF
-,-,13,TRBJ1-5,TRBV2,TGTGCCAGCAGTGAAATGGCATATCAGCCCCAGCATTTT,CASSEMAYQPQHF
few,-,16,TRBJ2-5,TRBV7-9,TGTGCCAGCAGCTTAGAGTACAGGGTTGCCGGAGAGACCCAGTACTTC,CASSLEYRVAGETQYF
many,-,13,TRBJ2-7,TRBV7-3,TGTGCCAGCAGCTCGGGATGGAGTTACTCCCAGTACTTC,CASSSGWSYSQYF
few,-,15,TRBJ2-7,TRBV30,TGTGCCTGGAGCCCCCAGGGTAGGGCCTACTACGAGCAGTACTTC,CAWSPQGRAYYEQYF
few,-,16,TRBJ1-2,TRBV4-1,TGCGCCAGCAGCCAATCCCCCCCGGATGCTAACTATGGCTACACCTTC,CASSQSPPDANYGYTF
many,TRBD1,15,TRBJ1-2,TRBV2,TGTGCCAGCAGCCTAGGACAGGGCGATAACTATGGCTACACCTTC,CASSLGQGDNYGYTF
-,-,16,TRBJ2-7,TRBV4-1,TGCGCCAGCAGCCAAGACAGGGACTCAAGAGGATACGAGCAGTACTTC,CASSQDRDSRGYEQYF
many,TRBD1,16,TRBJ2-7,TRBV4-2,TGTGCCAGCAGCCAAGTTATGGGACAGGGCTCCTACGAGCAGTACTTC,CASSQVMGQGSYEQYF
many,-,15,TRBJ2-2,TRBV5-1,TGCGCCAGCAGTAGTCGCGGGTCCAACACCGGGGAGCTGTTTTTT,CASSSRGSNTGELFF
many,-,12,TRBJ1-1,TRBV12-3/TRBV12-4,TGTGCCAGCAGCAAGAAGAACACTGAAGCTTTCTTT,CASSKKNTEAFF
many,TRBD2,15,TRBJ2-2,TRBV20-1,TGCAGTGCTAGGGCGGCGGGGGGGAGGACCGGGGAGCTGTTTTTT,CSARAAGGRTGELFF
many,-,14,TRBJ2-7,TRBV18,TGTGCCAGCTCACCGACCAGTTATTCCTACGAGCAGTACTTC,CASSPTSYSYEQYF
many,-,17,TRBJ2-4,TRBV10-1,TGCGCCAGCGGCATCCCTGGACGGCGGCTAGCCAAAAACATTCAGTACTTC,CASGIPGRRLAKNIQYF
few,-,11,TRBJ1-1,TRBV9,TGTGCCAGCAGCCGGGACACTGAAGCTTGCTTT,CASSRDTEACF
many,-,14,TRBJ1-1,TRBV19,TGTGCCAGTAAGAGGGTCTTTGAACGGACTGAAGCTTTCTTT,CASKRVFERTEAFF
many,-,14,TRBJ2-6,TRBV11-2,TGTGCCAGCAGCCAAGGGGGTGGGGCCAACGTCCTGACCTTC,CASSQGGGANVLTF
many,-,14,TRBJ1-5,TRBV20-1,TGCAGTGCTACCCGGTCGAGGTGGGATCAGCCCCAGCATTTT,CSATRSRWDQPQHF
-,-,14,TRBJ1-2,TRBV28,TGTGCCAGCAGTTCCGGGGGAATTCCCTATGGCTACACCTTC,CASSSGGIPYGYTF
many,-,19,TRBJ1-1,TRBV20-1,TGCAGTGCTAGAGGTGTCCATGCCCTAAACCCCAGGGCGAGCACTGAAGCTTTCTTT,CSARGVHALNPRASTEAFF
few,-,14,TRBJ1-5,TRBV12-3/TRBV12-4,TGTGCCAGCAGCCATGGACAGTCGTATCAGCCCCAGCATTTT,CASSHGQSYQPQHF
-,-,17,TRBJ1-1,TRBV6-2/TRBV6-3,TGTGCCAGCAGTTACCCGCTTTTCGACAGAATGAACACTGAAGCTTTCTTT,CASSYPLFDRMNTEAFF
medium-sized,-,15,TRBJ2-7,TRBV15,TGTGCCACCAGCAGAGATAATAGCGGTTCCTACGAGCAGTACTTC,CATSRDNSGSYEQYF
many,TRBD2,15,TRBJ2-5,TRBV6-5,TGTGCCAGCAGCCTACTAGCGGGGAAAGGGGAGACCCAGTACTTC,CASSLLAGKGETQYF
few,-,15,TRBJ1-2,TRBV3-1,TGTGCCAGCAGCCAAGACCCTCTAGCTAACTATGGCTACACCTTC,CASSQDPLANYGYTF
few,TRBD1,17,TRBJ2-7,TRBV11-1,TGTGCCAGCAGCCAGTGGGGGTCGGGACAGCCCTCCTACGAGCAATACTTC,CASSQWGSGQPSYEQYF
many,TRBD1,14,TRBJ1-3,TRBV19,TGTGCCACCAGGATAAGGGACAGGGACGACACCATATATTTT,CATRIRDRDDTIYF
many,TRBD2,16,TRBJ2-7,TRBV27,TGTGCCAGCAGTTGGCGGCTAGCGGGCCCGTACTACGAGCAGTACTTC,CASSWRLAGPYYEQYF
-,-,13,TRBJ2-2,TRBV5-1,TGCGCCAGCAGCTTGTCCACCGTCGGGGAGCTGTTTTTT,CASSLSTVGELFF
many,-,12,TRBJ1-2,TRBV20-1,TGCAGTGCTAGAGACCCGGACTATGGCTACACCTTC,CSARDPDYGYTF
many,TRBD2,17,TRBJ2-5,TRBV24-1,TGTGCCACCAGTGAGGCCCAACTAGCGGGGACTCAATGGACCCAGTACTTC,CATSEAQLAGTQWTQYF
few,TRBD2,15,TRBJ2-5,TRBV5-1,TGCGCCAGCATCGGACTAGCGGGGGGAGTGGAGACCCAGTACTTC,CASIGLAGGVETQYF
many,TRBD2,18,TRBJ2-5,TRBV3-1,TGTGCCAGCAGCCAAGAAGTCTGGGCTAGCGGGGTCAAGGAGACCCAGTACTTC,CASSQEVWASGVKETQYF
many,-,16,TRBJ1-5,TRBV11-1,TGTGCCAGCAGTGGGGGAGGGAGTAATAGCAATCAGCCCCAGCATTTT,CASSGGGSNSNQPQHF
many,-,15,TRBJ1-5,TRBV5-6,TGTGCCAGCAGCTTGGCCGGCAGGAGCAATCAGCCCCAGCATTTT,CASSLAGRSNQPQHF
many,-,16,TRBJ1-2,TRBV4-2,TGTGCCAGCAGCCAAGACCCCTCGGCGACGAGGGGTGGCTACACCTTC,CASSQDPSATRGGYTF
many,TRBD1,15,TRBJ2-7,TRBV5-1,TGCGCCAGCAGCCCAGGAGGGACAGGCCCCTACGAGCAGTACTTC,CASSPGGTGPYEQYF
many,-,12,TRBJ1-2,TRBV12-3/TRBV12-4,TGTGCCAGCAGAAACACAGACTATGGCTACACCTTC,CASRNTDYGYTF
many,-,15,TRBJ2-7,TRBV28,TGTGCCAGCAGTCCCCTTAAGGGAAGATCCGGCGAGCAGTACTTC,CASSPLKGRSGEQYF
many,-,15,TRBJ1-2,TRBV9,TGTGCCAGCAGCGGAGAGGACACCGAACGCTATGGCTACACCTTC,CASSGEDTERYGYTF
few,TRBD1,18,TRBJ2-7,TRBV6-2/TRBV6-3,TGTGCCAGCAGGCCCACACGGGACAGTACCAAATTAGACTACGAGCAGCACTTC,CASRPTRDSTKLDYEQHF
-,-,12,TRBJ1-1,TRBV29-1,TGCAGCGTTGCGTACAGGAACACTGAAGCTTTCTTT,CSVAYRNTEAFF
many,-,14,TRBJ1-5,TRBV20-1,TGCAGTGCAATGGCCCCGGAAGGCAATCAGCCCCAGCATTTT,CSAMAPEGNQPQHF
many,-,13,TRBJ1-3,TRBV6-1,TGTGCCAGCACCAAGTGGGCCGAAAACACCATATATTTT,CASTKWAENTIYF
many,-,13,TRBJ1-2,TRBV14,TGTGCCAGCAGCCAAGAGCTGGGGTATGGCTACACCTTC,CASSQELGYGYTF